Below, one TCR beta chain is given with its context. This record belongs to a study of cytomegalovirus exposure and HLA in healthy donors. The J segment lost 2 bases and the V segment lost 3 bases, leaving 13 bases of the junction unmatched. The CDR3 loop spans 18 amino acids. Germline-derived CDR1 and CDR2 are MNHEY and SMNVEV (reference sequence). The PCR made use of 60 Vbeta and 13 Jbeta primers. Produced via immunoSEQ multiplex PCR; TCRdb's table is partial and in-frame only. The sample records around 160,000 clones, over 60% being singletons. The rearrangement uses TRBV27 and TRBJ1-1, with 9 bases lining up with TRBD1. The TCR was taken from a man aged 35-49 years in good health and CMV-seropositive. Material: PBMCs. As DNA, the CDR3 is TGTGCCAGCAGTTTTAGGGTCCGGGACAGGGAGAGTAACACTGAAGCTTTCTTT. Translated, it gives CASSFRVRDRESNTEAFF.